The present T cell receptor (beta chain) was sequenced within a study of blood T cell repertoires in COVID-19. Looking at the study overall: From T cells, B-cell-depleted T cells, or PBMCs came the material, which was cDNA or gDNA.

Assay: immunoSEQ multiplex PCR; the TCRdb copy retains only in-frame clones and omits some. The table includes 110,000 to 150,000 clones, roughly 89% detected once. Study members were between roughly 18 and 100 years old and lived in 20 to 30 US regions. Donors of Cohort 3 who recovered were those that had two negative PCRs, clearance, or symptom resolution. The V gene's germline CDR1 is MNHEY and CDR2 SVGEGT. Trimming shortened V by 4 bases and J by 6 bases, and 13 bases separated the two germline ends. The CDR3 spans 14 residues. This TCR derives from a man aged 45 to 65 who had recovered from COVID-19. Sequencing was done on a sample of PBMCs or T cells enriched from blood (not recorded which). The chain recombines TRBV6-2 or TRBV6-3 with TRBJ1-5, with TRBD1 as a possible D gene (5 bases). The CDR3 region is CASSSSEGIQPQHF. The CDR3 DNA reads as TGTGCCAGCAGTTCATCGGAGGGGATTCAGCCCCAGCATTTT.